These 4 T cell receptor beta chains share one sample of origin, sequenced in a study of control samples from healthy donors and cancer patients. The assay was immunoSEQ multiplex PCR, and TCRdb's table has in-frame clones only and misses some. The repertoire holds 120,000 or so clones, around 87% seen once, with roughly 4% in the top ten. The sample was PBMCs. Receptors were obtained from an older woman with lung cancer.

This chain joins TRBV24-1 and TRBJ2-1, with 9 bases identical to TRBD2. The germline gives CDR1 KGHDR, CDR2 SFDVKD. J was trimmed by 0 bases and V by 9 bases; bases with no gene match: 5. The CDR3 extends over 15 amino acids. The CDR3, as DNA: TGTGCCACCGGGGTAGCGGGAGCCTCCTACAATGAGCAGTTCTTC. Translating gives CATGVAGASYNEQFF.

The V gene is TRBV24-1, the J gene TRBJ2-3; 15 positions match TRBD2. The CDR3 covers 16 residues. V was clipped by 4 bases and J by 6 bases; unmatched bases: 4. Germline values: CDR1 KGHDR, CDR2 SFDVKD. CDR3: CATSDPGTSGRDTQYF. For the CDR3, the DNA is TGTGCCACCAGTGACCCCGGGACTAGCGGGAGGGATACGCAGTATTTT.

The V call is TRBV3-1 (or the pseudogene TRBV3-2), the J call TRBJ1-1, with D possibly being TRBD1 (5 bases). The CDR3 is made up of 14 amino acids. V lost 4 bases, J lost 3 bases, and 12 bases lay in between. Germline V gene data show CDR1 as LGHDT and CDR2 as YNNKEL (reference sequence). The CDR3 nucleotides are TGTGCCAGCAGCCTAGGGGAAATCCACACTGAAGCTTTCTTT. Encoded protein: CASSLGEIHTEAFF.

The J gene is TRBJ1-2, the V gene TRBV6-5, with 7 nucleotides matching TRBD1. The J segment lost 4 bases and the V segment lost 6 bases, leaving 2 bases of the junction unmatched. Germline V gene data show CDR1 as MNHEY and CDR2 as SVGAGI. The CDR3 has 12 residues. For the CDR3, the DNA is TGTGCCAGCAGCACAGGGGTCTATGGCTACACCTTC. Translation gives CASSTGVYGYTF.